One and the same sample provided the 11 T cell receptor beta chains below, sequenced in a study of shared clonotypes between healthy human individuals. Libraries were prepared by immunoSEQ multiplex PCR; TCRdb keeps only in-frame clonotypes and omits some of them. The sample comprises 170,000 or so clones, 60% to 75% of which are singletons, and 8% to 13% rests with the top ten. The source material was memory CD4+ T cells sorted from blood. Subset given: CD45RA-negative fraction. These receptors came from a man in his thirties or forties in good health.

The rearrangement uses TRBV5-5 and TRBJ1-5; possibly TRBD1 for D (5 bases). Per the germline V gene, CDR1 is SGHKS and CDR2 is YYEKEE (reference sequence). With 4 bases removed from V and 0 bases from J, the gap between germline ends came to 14 bases. There are 16 residues in the CDR3. The CDR3 is CASSPGTAYSNQPQHF. CDR3 in DNA: TGTGCCAGCAGCCCAGGGACGGCCTATAGCAATCAGCCCCAGCATTTT.

This clone has a single count. Other nucleotide sequences from this sample produce the same CDR3. The rearrangement uses TRBV20-1 and TRBJ2-5; no reliable D call. This CDR3 has 11 residues. Germline-derived CDR1 and CDR2 are DFQATT and SNEGSKA (reference sequence). V lost 0 bases to trimming and J lost 5 bases, with 4 bases between them. CDR3 sequence: CSARETETQYF. In DNA, the CDR3 is TGCAGTGCTAGAGAAACGGAGACCCAGTACTTC.

This clone has a handful of counts. This chain links TRBV6-1 with TRBJ2-1; 14 bases agree with TRBD2. The CDR3 is 16 residues long. Looked up from germline, CDR1 is MNHNS and CDR2 is SASEGT. V was clipped by 2 bases and J by 6 bases; unmatched bases: 3. CDR3 sequence: CASSELGLAGANEQFF. For the CDR3, the DNA is TGTGCCAGCAGTGAATTGGGACTAGCGGGAGCCAATGAGCAGTTCTTC.

The J gene is TRBJ2-5, the V gene TRBV19; 9 bases are shared with TRBD1. Germline trimming cut 4 bases from V and 5 bases from J; bases unmatched to any gene: 5. CDR1 is LNHDA, CDR2 SQIVND, per germline (reference sequence). The CDR3 runs to 14 residues. CDR3 sequence (DNA): TGTGCCAGTAGTACGGGACAGGGAGAGGAGACCCAGTACTTC. Translating it yields CASSTGQGEETQYF.

This sequence joins TRBV28 and TRBJ2-2; 9 nucleotides match TRBD1. V lost 7 bases and J lost 0; bases outside the gene matches: 21. This CDR3 comprises 21 residues. Germline lookup yields CDR1 MDHEN and CDR2 SYDVKM. The CDR3 region has the DNA TGTGCCAGCATCGGAATCCTCGGAACAGGGGGCATATCTACGAACACCGGGGAGCTGTTTTTT. It encodes CASIGILGTGGISTNTGELFF. Full variable domain (outside the CDR3, taken from reference TRBV28 and TRBJ2-2): DVKVTQSSRYLVKRTGEKVFLECVQDMDHENMFWYRQDPGLGLRLIYFSYDVKMKEKGDIPEGYSVSREKKERFSLILESASTNQTSMYLCASIGILGTGGISTNTGELFFGEGSRLTVL.

This clone has a single count. V is TRBV4-1 and J is TRBJ2-3, with 11 bases fitting TRBD2. The CDR3 runs 16 residues. The V gene's germline CDR1 is MGHRA and CDR2 YSYEKL. The junction had 1 base not matched to a gene; V was cut back by 1 base and J by 1 base. CDR3: CASSQVLAGGTDTQYF. CDR3 nucleotides: TGCGCCAGCAGCCAAGTACTAGCGGGGGGCACAGATACGCAGTATTTT.

The chain has TRBV5-6 and TRBJ2-7, with a possible D match to TRBD1 (5 bases). The CDR3 totals 12 residues. V dropped 4 bases and J dropped 7 bases, with 12 bases sitting between them. Germline values: CDR1 SGHDT, CDR2 YYEEEE. The CDR3 region has the DNA TGTGCCAGCAGCCAGGGCCGCTGGGAGCAGTACTTC. It is translated as CASSQGRWEQYF.

This chain uses TRBV1 with TRBJ2-1. TRBV1 is a pseudogene locus. The CDR3 is made up of 17 amino acids. As DNA, the CDR3 is TGCACCAGCAGCCAAGAAGCACCCGGGCTCCTCGGGAATGAGCAGTTCTTC. It is translated as CTSSQEAPGLLGNEQFF.

The sample holds many counts of this clone. The sample holds other DNA sequences that translate to the same CDR3. The V call is TRBV9, the J call TRBJ2-5; D is unclear. Looked up from germline, CDR1 is SGDLS and CDR2 is YYNGEE. This CDR3 is 12 amino acids long. Deletions cut 7 bases from V and 1 base from J, with 8 bases between. CDR3 loop: CASAGPQETQYF. The CDR3 bases are TGTGCCAGCGCCGGGCCCCAAGAGACCCAGTACTTC.

The J gene is TRBJ2-3, the V gene TRBV13; possible D gene TRBD1, 6 bases. CDR3 length equals 16 residues. V was cut by 6 bases and J by 0 bases, with 16 bases left in between. Germline V CDR1 and CDR2: PRHDT, FYEKMQ (reference sequence). CDR3 DNA: TGTGCCAGCAGGGGATCGGGCAGGGGTAGCACAGATACGCAGTATTTT. This encodes CASRGSGRGSTDTQYF.

This clone was observed at least ten times. The CDR3 spells CASSSDINYGYTF. Here the CDR3 DNA reads TGTGCCAGCAGTTCCGACATAAACTATGGCTACACCTTC. J is TRBJ1-2 and V is TRBV2, with D hard to call. Trimming took 5 bases from V and 2 from J, leaving 9 bases between them. There are 13 residues in the CDR3. In germline, CDR1 is SNHLY, CDR2 FYNNEI.